What follows are 30 T cell receptor beta chains derived from one specimen sequenced in a study of graft-versus-host responses after intestinal transplantation. Repertoires were generated with immunoSEQ multiplex PCR, while TCRdb's copy carries only in-frame clones and drops some. The sample contains tens of thousands of clones, about 90% of which appear only once. This sample comprised PBMCs, obtained about 93 weeks after intestinal transplant. The source of these receptors is a human patient who received an intestinal transplant, so some T cells may come from the graft donor.

The J gene is TRBJ2-2, the V gene TRBV11-2; 9 nucleotides match TRBD2. CDR1 and CDR2 (germline): SGHAT, FQNNGV. The CDR3 has 15 residues. Unmatched junction bases numbered 0, after V lost 3 bases and J lost 1 base. The CDR3 protein is CASSFSGGNTGELFF. Here the CDR3 DNA reads TGTGCCAGCAGCTTTAGCGGGGGGAACACCGGGGAGCTGTTTTTT.

The chain carries TRBV7-8 and TRBJ1-5; D unclear. CDR3 length: 13 amino acids. The germline V gene encodes CDR1 SGHVS and CDR2 FQNEAQ. The V gene lost 3 bases and the J gene lost 8 bases, with 11 bases spanning the gap. CDR3 sequence (DNA): TGTGCCAGCAGCTTGTACTTTAGGGAGCCCCAGCATTTT. This gives the protein CASSLYFREPQHF.

The rearrangement uses TRBV5-5 and TRBJ1-2; maybe TRBD1 (5 bases). CDR3 length: 11 residues. Germline V gives CDR1 SGHKS, CDR2 YYEKEE (reference sequence). V shed 4 bases and J shed 10 bases, with 11 bases lying between them. The CDR3 nucleotides are TGTGCCAGCAGCCCGGGGCCGTACTACACCTTC. It specifies CASSPGPYYTF.

J is TRBJ2-7 and V is TRBV19; 9 bases line up with TRBD1. CDR1 is LNHDA and CDR2 is SQIVND in the germline V gene (reference sequence). J was trimmed by 3 bases and V by 10 bases; bases with no gene match: 16. CDR3 length equals 16 residues. The CDR3 DNA reads TGTGCCACCCAATCAGCTCCGGGACAGGGAGTCTACGAGCAGTACTTC. This gives the protein CATQSAPGQGVYEQYF.

The CDR3 coding sequence is TGTGCCAGCTCAACTAGGGCTAGCGGGGGACCCCTGGGGCAGTATTTT. Protein sequence: CASSTRASGGPLGQYF. V is TRBV18 and J is TRBJ2-3; 10 bases are shared with TRBD2. The J segment lost 11 bases and the V segment lost 5 bases, leaving 16 bases of the junction unmatched. CDR3 length equals 16 residues. CDR1 KGHSH and CDR2 LQKENI come from the germline V gene.

Only one count was recorded for this clone. V usage is TRBV29-1 and J usage is TRBJ2-1, with 11 bases aligning to TRBD2. Germline V gene data show CDR1 as SQVTM and CDR2 as ANQGSEA. J lost 16 bases, V lost 6 bases, and 11 bases had no gene match. The CDR3 has 12 amino acids. The CDR3 nucleotides read TGCAGCGTCTCGGGGACTAGCGGTATCTCCTTCTTC. The encoded protein is CSVSGTSGISFF.

This clone has just a few counts. This chain joins TRBV2 and TRBJ1-4; TRBD1 matches at 8 bases. Germline V gene sequence: CDR1 SNHLY, CDR2 FYNNEI. The CDR3 extends over 15 amino acids. With V trimmed by 5 bases and J by 7 bases, 9 bases remained unmatched. Written as DNA, the CDR3 is TGTGCCAGCAGTATTGCAGGGGGCGCCGGTGAAAAACTGTTTTTT. This codes for CASSIAGGAGEKLFF. The full variable domain, rest sourced from reference TRBV2 and TRBJ1-4, is EPEVTQTPSHQVTQMGQEVILRCVPISNHLYFYWYRQILGQKVEFLVSFYNNEISEKSEIFDDQFSVERPDGSNFTLKIRSTKLEDSAMYFCASSIAGGAGEKLFFGSGTQLSVL.

This clone showed up just a few times. This chain connects TRBV2 to TRBJ2-1, with TRBD1 as a possible D gene (5 bases). Germline loops: CDR1 SNHLY, CDR2 FYNNEI. The ends were cut back, 6 bases at V and 2 bases at J, with 14 bases in the middle. The CDR3 extends over 15 amino acids. In DNA, the CDR3 is TGTGCCAGCAGAGGGGCGCGTCCCGCCTACAATGAGCAGTTCTTC. Its translation is CASRGARPAYNEQFF.

The chain employs TRBV18 and TRBJ2-2; 8 bases are a match to TRBD2. This CDR3 comprises 16 residues. With 4 bases clipped from V and 4 bases from J, the junction kept 8 bases outside the gene matches. Germline-derived CDR1 and CDR2 are KGHSH and LQKENI. For the CDR3, the DNA is TGTGCCAGCTCACAAGGCGGACTAGCCCTCACCGGGGAGCTGTTTTTT. Translated, it gives CASSQGGLALTGELFF.

The chain carries TRBV19 and TRBJ2-1, with 10 bases aligning to TRBD2. After removal of 4 bases from V and 8 bases from J, the junction contained 8 bases not matched to a gene. This CDR3 has 15 residues. Germline assignment: CDR1 LNHDA and CDR2 SQIVND (reference sequence). The CDR3 spells CASSRKRGGPDEQFF. The DNA of the CDR3 is TGTGCCAGTAGTAGAAAGCGGGGGGGCCCGGATGAGCAGTTCTTC.

The chain employs TRBV7-9 and TRBJ2-5, with D possibly being TRBD1 (5 bases). Between the trimmed V and J ends, which lost 2 bases and 5 bases, there was a span of 9 bases. This CDR3 has 13 residues. Germline assignment: CDR1 SEHNR and CDR2 FQNEAQ (reference sequence). CDR3 nucleotide sequence: TGTGCCAGCAGCTTAATAGGGGCCGAGACCCAGTACTTC. Amino acid sequence: CASSLIGAETQYF.

The chain joins TRBV7-3 to TRBJ1-1, with 7 bases fitting TRBD1. The CDR3 sequence is 13 residues long. Germline lookup yields CDR1 SGHTA and CDR2 FQGTGA. J was trimmed by 7 bases and V by 6 bases; bases with no gene match: 8. The CDR3 sequence: CASRMDRSIEAFF. For the CDR3, the DNA is TGTGCCAGCAGAATGGACAGGTCAATTGAAGCTTTCTTT.

The chain couples TRBV5-4 to TRBJ1-2, with no clear D. V was cut by 1 base and J by 8 bases, with 15 bases left in between. This CDR3 comprises 14 residues. Germline CDR1 is SGHNT and CDR2 is YYREEE (reference sequence). The CDR3: CASSLFFGGNGYTF. In nucleotides, the CDR3 is TGTGCCAGCAGCTTGTTCTTCGGTGGCAACGGCTACACCTTC.

The gene calls are TRBV28 and TRBJ1-2; a possible D gene is TRBD1 (6 bases). Germline lookup yields CDR1 MDHEN and CDR2 SYDVKM. CDR3 length equals 12 residues. V dropped 3 bases and J dropped 8 bases, with 10 bases sitting between them. CDR3 amino acids: CASSFQTGGYTF. The DNA for the CDR3 is TGTGCCAGCAGTTTCCAGACAGGCGGCTACACCTTC.

The chain carries TRBV5-8 and TRBJ1-5; tentatively, D is TRBD1 (5 bases). V was clipped by 3 bases and J by 4 bases, with 11 bases between them. The CDR3 contains 14 residues. The germline gives CDR1 SGHTS, CDR2 YDEGEE. For the CDR3, the DNA is TGTGCCAGCAGCTGGGACGCACGAAATCAGCCCCAGCATTTT. Translating gives CASSWDARNQPQHF.

This rearrangement joins TRBV25-1 to TRBJ1-2; no clear D gene. The germline V gene has CDR1 MGHDK and CDR2 SYGVNS. V shed 4 bases and J shed 0 bases, with 15 bases lying between them. There are 16 residues in the CDR3. CDR3 nucleotide sequence: TGTGCCAGCAGTGGGGTGGGCAGTCAAGCTAACTATGGCTACACCTTC. Its translation is CASSGVGSQANYGYTF.

The rearrangement uses TRBV10-2 and TRBJ2-7, with 15 bases matching TRBD2. Germline values: CDR1 WSHSY, CDR2 SAAADI. The CDR3 has 17 amino acids. V trimming: 3 bases; J trimming: 2 bases; junction bases outside the gene matches: 5. CDR3 protein: CASSEGGLAGGTYEQYF. CDR3 in DNA: TGCGCCAGCAGTGAAGGGGGACTAGCGGGGGGTACCTACGAGCAGTACTTC.

The rearrangement links TRBV4-1 to TRBJ2-7; D possibly corresponds to TRBD2 (5 bases). V was clipped by 4 bases and J by 7 bases, with 26 bases between them. Germline V gene lookup returns CDR1 MGHRA and CDR2 YSYEKL. The CDR3 extends over 17 amino acids. The CDR3 bases are TGCGCCAGCAGCCCCTTCCCATCGGGTGAACCATCGGGGGAGCAGTACTTC. This translates into CASSPFPSGEPSGEQYF.

This chain links TRBV15 with TRBJ2-7; 9 nucleotides align to TRBD1. The V gene's germline CDR1 is LNHNV and CDR2 YYDKDF (reference sequence). This CDR3 comprises 16 residues. J gave up 2 bases and V 1 base, and 6 bases lay outside the gene matches. The CDR3 loop reads CATSRGIQGAPYEQYF. CDR3 sequence (DNA): TGTGCCACCAGCAGAGGAATACAGGGGGCTCCCTACGAGCAGTACTTC.

Details on this clone: This sample includes further DNA sequences coding for the same CDR3. The V and J genes are TRBV6-1 and TRBJ1-1; D remains unclear. The ends were cut back, 3 bases at V and 1 base at J, with 6 bases in the middle. The CDR3 totals 13 residues. Germline CDR1 and CDR2: MNHNS and SASEGT. The CDR3 nucleotides read TGTGCCAGCAGTGATAGGGAGAACACTGAAGCTTTCTTT. Translation gives CASSDRENTEAFF.

CDR3 bases: TGTGCCAGCAAGGGGGGTGGGAATTCACCCCTCCACTTT. Encoded protein: CASKGGGNSPLHF. The chain joins TRBV25-1 to TRBJ1-6; tentative D call: TRBD1 (6 bases). The CDR3 has 13 residues. Germline loops: CDR1 MGHDK, CDR2 SYGVNS. The V end was cut by 7 bases, the J end by 7 bases, with 11 bases between. Supplemented by reference TRBV25-1 and TRBJ1-6, the full variable domain reads EADIYQTPRYLVIGTGKKITLECSQTMGHDKMYWYQQDPGMELHLIHYSYGVNSTEKGDLSSESTVSRIRTEHFPLTLESARPSHTSQYLCASKGGGNSPLHFGNGTRLTVT.

This chain uses TRBV27 with TRBJ1-4; 8 nucleotides align to TRBD1. V dropped 0 bases and J dropped 8; count of bases not matched to a gene: 8. This CDR3 comprises 16 residues. CDR1 MNHEY and CDR2 SMNVEV come from the germline V gene (reference sequence). The CDR3 sequence is CASSLSVGTGGEKLFF. In DNA form, the CDR3 reads TGTGCCAGCAGTTTATCTGTGGGGACAGGTGGAGAAAAACTGTTTTTT.

On this clone itself: The junction and the germline gene differ at one end; a read error may be behind it. CDR3 residues: CSVEMRGVSAF. The CDR3 nucleotides read TGCAGCGTTGAAATGAGGGGAGTTAGCGCCTTC. This chain links TRBV29-1 with TRBJ1-2, with D tentatively TRBD1 (5 bases). The CDR3 consists of 11 residues. CDR1 is SQVTM and CDR2 is ANQGSEA in the germline V gene.

This clone was recorded only once. The V and J genes are TRBV7-8 and TRBJ1-5, with D hard to call. Germline-derived CDR1 and CDR2 are SGHVS and FQNEAQ. The CDR3 runs to 14 residues. Trimming took off 0 bases at V and 2 bases at J, with 5 bases between the two ends. Written as DNA, the CDR3 is TGTGCCAGCAGCTTAGCGGAGGGCAATCAGCCCCAGCATTTT. It specifies CASSLAEGNQPQHF.

This sequence joins TRBV27 and TRBJ1-6; 7 nucleotides line up with TRBD1. The CDR3 contains 15 residues. The J segment lost 8 bases and the V segment lost 1 base, leaving 5 bases of the junction unmatched. CDR1 and CDR2 (germline): MNHEY, SMNVEV (reference sequence). The chain's CDR3 is CASSLLWDRDSPLHF. DNA for the CDR3: TGTGCCAGCAGTTTATTATGGGACAGAGATTCACCCCTCCACTTT.

The rearrangement joins TRBV6-5 to TRBJ2-2; no reliable D call. CDR1 and CDR2 from the germline V gene are MNHEY and SVGAGI. The germline V and J ends were trimmed by 6 bases and 4 bases, with 12 bases remaining between them. The CDR3 length is 14 residues. The CDR3 DNA follows: TGTGCCAGCAGACAAAATGGAGTCACCGGGGAGCTGTTTTTT. Residues: CASRQNGVTGELFF.

The V gene is TRBV10-2, the J gene TRBJ2-1; 8 nucleotides match TRBD2. CDR1 and CDR2 from the germline V gene are WSHSY and SAAADI. After removal of 8 bases from V and 0 bases from J, the junction contained 6 bases not matched to a gene. This CDR3 has 15 amino acids. CDR3 region: CASGDGGVSYNEQFF. The CDR3 DNA reads as TGCGCCAGCGGAGACGGGGGGGTCTCCTACAATGAGCAGTTCTTC.

The chain has TRBV5-1 and TRBJ2-2, with 11 bases matching TRBD2. Germline V lookup: CDR1 SGHRS, CDR2 YFSETQ. V gave up 3 bases and J gave up 8 bases; unmatched junction bases: 6. There are 15 residues in the CDR3. The CDR3 is CASSYLTSGAGELFF. As DNA, the CDR3 is TGCGCCAGCAGCTACTTGACTAGCGGGGCGGGGGAGCTGTTTTTT. The entire variable domain, with the rest obtained from reference TRBV5-1 and TRBJ2-2, is as follows: KAGVTQTPRYLIKTRGQQVTLSCSPISGHRSVSWYQQTPGQGLQFLFEYFSETQRNKGNFPGRFSGRQFSNSRSEMNVSTLELGDSALYLCASSYLTSGAGELFFGEGSRLTVL.

V usage is TRBV5-6 and J usage is TRBJ2-7; D gene unclear. The V gene lost 4 bases and the J gene lost 0 bases, with 2 bases spanning the gap. This CDR3 comprises 11 residues. Germline V gene lookup returns CDR1 SGHDT and CDR2 YYEEEE. This CDR3 reads CASSASYEQYF. CDR3 nucleotide sequence: TGTGCCAGCAGCGCCTCCTACGAGCAGTACTTC.

The chain employs TRBV2 and TRBJ1-3; 7 positions agree with TRBD1. Germline loops: CDR1 SNHLY, CDR2 FYNNEI. V shed 7 bases and J 0 bases; nucleotides not matched to a gene: 3. The CDR3 is made up of 14 amino acids. For the CDR3, the DNA is TGTGCCAGCAAGGACAGGCACTCTGGAAACACCATATATTTT. As protein: CASKDRHSGNTIYF.